This T cell receptor beta chain was sequenced during a study of post-analysis software for immune sequencing data. Study-level background: Courses of disease covered relapsing-remitting, secondary progressive and progressive-relapsing multiple sclerosis. Study-wide points: Comparison with controls showed significantly lower normalized Chao1 diversity in multiple sclerosis patients.

TCR beta libraries were prepared from cDNA with unique molecular identifiers. Around 460,000 cDNA molecules came from 1 to 10 million T cells. TCRdb processed the PCR reads anew with MiXCR; each CDR3 protein has one entry. The sample includes 650,000 to 850,000 distinct CDR3 sequences, around 42% of them seen just once. This clonotype was observed a handful of times. Its antigen is not identified. The receptor comes from a girl aged 10 to 17 with multiple sclerosis. Sequenced: blood.

The CDR3 region has the DNA TGCAGTGCTAGCAGGAAAGGGACAGCCAAAAACATTCAGTACTTC. Its translation is CSASRKGTAKNIQYF. This sequence joins TRBV20-1 and TRBJ2-4; D is possibly TRBD1 or TRBD2 (5 bases each). CDR1 DFQATT and CDR2 SNEGSKA come from the germline V gene (reference sequence). V lost 3 bases and J 0 bases, leaving 12 bases between the germline ends. The CDR3 consists of 15 residues.